These 29 T cell receptor beta chains share one sample of origin, sequenced in a study of identical twins (dated by TCRdb to about 2016). The library was made by 5' RACE. The run used an Illumina HiSeq 2000. Using fastp trimming at Q25 and MiXCR clonotype assembly, TCRdb reanalyzed the public sequencing data and kept in-frame beta chains. One record per CDR3 amino acid sequence lists the most common genes and DNA. The sample contains 700,000 to 950,000 distinct CDR3 sequences, approximately 13% of them found a single time. The ten largest clones capture roughly 1.6% of the sample. These sequences were also reported in another study, on yellow fever vaccine responses in identical twins.

The sample taken for sequencing was PBMCs. All receptors derive from a woman aged 18-29 years in good health.

This clonotype has more than one count but fewer than ten. The rearrangement links TRBV7-9 to TRBJ2-1; no reliable D call. The CDR3 extends over 10 amino acids. Germline lookup yields CDR1 SEHNR and CDR2 FQNEAQ (reference sequence). Trimming removed 4 bases from V and 10 bases from J, with 5 bases in between. The DNA for the CDR3 is TGTGCCAGCAGCTATGAAGAGCAGTTCTTC. Translation gives CASSYEEQFF.

The gene calls are TRBV12-3 or TRBV12-4 and TRBJ2-7, with 15 bases lining up with TRBD2. CDR3 length equals 18 residues. V dropped 1 base and J dropped 3; count of bases not matched to a gene: 7. The CDR3 nucleotides are TGTGCCAGCAGTTTAGGCGGACTAGCGGGGGGGTCTGTCTACGAGCAGTACGTC. Protein sequence: CASSLGGLAGGSVYEQYV.

The CDR3 DNA is TGCGCCAGCAGTGAACGGTTAGTGAACACTGAAGCTTTCTTT. Protein: CASSERLVNTEAFF. This chain uses TRBV10-1 with TRBJ1-1, with unresolved D. The CDR3 length is 14 residues. Germline values: CDR1 WNHNN, CDR2 SYGVQD (reference sequence). Deletions cut 3 bases from V and 0 bases from J, with 8 bases between.

J is TRBJ2-1 and V is TRBV27, with 11 bases identical to TRBD2. The germline V gene has CDR1 MNHEY and CDR2 SMNVEV (reference sequence). J gave up 8 bases and V 7 bases, and 13 bases lay outside the gene matches. The CDR3 has 16 residues. The CDR3 protein is CASNFLPTSGIYEQFF. The DNA for the CDR3 is TGTGCCAGCAACTTTTTGCCGACTAGCGGGATCTATGAGCAGTTCTTC.

This clonotype came up many times. J is TRBJ2-7 and V is TRBV4-1; 7 nucleotides agree with TRBD2. Germline trimming cut 1 base from V and 2 bases from J; bases unmatched to any gene: 5. The CDR3 totals 15 residues. Germline CDR1 MGHRA, CDR2 YSYEKL. The CDR3 sequence: CASSQAERGTYEQYF. The CDR3, as DNA: TGCGCCAGCAGCCAAGCTGAGCGGGGAACCTACGAGCAGTACTTC.

The chain links TRBV7-9 to TRBJ2-1; D call uncertain. V shed 5 bases and J shed 4 bases, with 18 bases lying between them. Germline V CDR1 and CDR2: SEHNR, FQNEAQ (reference sequence). The CDR3 has 16 amino acids. CDR3 loop: CASSPPVGANYNEQFF. The CDR3 nucleotides are TGTGCCAGCAGCCCCCCGGTCGGAGCTAATTACAATGAGCAGTTCTTC.

V usage is TRBV12-5 and J usage is TRBJ2-7; TRBD1 matches at 9 bases. Losses at the gene ends were 1 base for V and 3 bases for J; bases not matched to a gene: 4. There are 15 residues in the CDR3. The germline V gene encodes CDR1 LGHNT and CDR2 FRNRAP. CDR3 residues: CASGLGDRVLYEQYF. The CDR3 DNA sequence: TGTGCTAGTGGTTTGGGGGACAGGGTCCTCTACGAGCAGTACTTC.

The genes are TRBV7-8 and TRBJ2-5; D uncertain. The CDR3 runs 12 residues. V lost 5 bases and J lost 4, with 8 bases in between. Germline CDR1 is SGHVS and CDR2 is FQNEAQ. The CDR3 here is CASSRPRETQYF. The CDR3 coding sequence is TGTGCCAGCAGCCGTCCGCGAGAGACCCAGTACTTC. Drawing the rest from reference TRBV7-8 and TRBJ2-5, the complete variable domain is GAGVSQSPRYKVAKRGQDVALRCDPISGHVSLFWYQQALGQGPEFLTYFQNEAQLDKSGLPSDRFFAERPEGSVSTLKIQRTQQEDSAVYLCASSRPRETQYFGPGTRLLVL.

This chain links TRBV24-1 with TRBJ2-3; 8 bases match TRBD2. V lost 5 bases to trimming and J lost 2 bases; unmatched junction nucleotides: 5. Germline-derived CDR1 and CDR2 are KGHDR and SFDVKD. The CDR3 extends over 15 amino acids. The CDR3 nucleotides are TGTGCCACCAGTGTTGCGGGGGGTTCCACAGATACGCAGTATTTT. Its protein is CATSVAGGSTDTQYF.

This sequence joins TRBV2 and TRBJ2-1; 13 positions match TRBD2. This CDR3 comprises 15 residues. The V and J ends lost 6 bases and 8 bases, in that order; junction bases with no gene match: 7. Germline assignment: CDR1 SNHLY and CDR2 FYNNEI. In DNA form, the CDR3 reads TGTGCCAGCAGAAGGACTAGCGGGAGAGTCGATGAGCAGTTCTTC. Encoded protein: CASRRTSGRVDEQFF.

The chain uses TRBV7-9 and TRBJ2-7; the D is unclear. The ends were cut back, 5 bases at V and 4 bases at J, with 12 bases in the middle. The CDR3 has 13 amino acids. CDR1 and CDR2 (germline): SEHNR, FQNEAQ (reference sequence). For the CDR3, the DNA is TGTGCCAGCAGCACAAATTCAGGATACGAGCAGTACTTC. Protein product: CASSTNSGYEQYF. The complete variable domain, with remaining parts taken from reference TRBV7-9 and TRBJ2-7, reads DTGVSQNPRHKITKRGQNVTFRCDPISEHNRLYWYRQTLGQGPEFLTYFQNEAQLEKSRLLSDRFSAERPKGSFSTLEIQRTEQGDSAMYLCASSTNSGYEQYFGPGTRLTVT.

This clonotype showed up many times. This rearrangement joins TRBV3-1 to TRBJ2-5, with D possibly being TRBD1 or TRBD2 (5 bases each). The CDR3 runs 15 residues. Germline V gene lookup returns CDR1 LGHDT and CDR2 YNNKEL (reference sequence). Trimming took off 1 base at V and 4 bases at J, with 13 bases between the two ends. This chain's CDR3 is CASSQVPGGGETQYF. The CDR3 DNA reads TGTGCCAGCAGCCAAGTTCCGGGTGGGGGAGAGACCCAGTACTTC.

This rearrangement joins TRBV12-3 or TRBV12-4 to TRBJ1-2, with 7 bases that match TRBD1. Trimming at V came to 7 bases and at J to 0 bases, leaving 8 bases not matched to a gene. The CDR3 has 15 amino acids. CDR3 in amino acids: CASTIGTGANYGYTF. Here the CDR3 DNA reads TGTGCCAGCACCATTGGAACAGGGGCTAACTATGGCTACACCTTC.

The chain recombines TRBV5-1 with TRBJ1-4; D not resolved. Per the germline V gene, CDR1 is SGHRS and CDR2 is YFSETQ. The CDR3 length is 15 residues. Trimming took off 0 bases at V and 3 bases at J, with 9 bases between the two ends. The CDR3 nucleotides read TGCGCCAGCAGCTTGGTCCCGCAATCTAATGAAAAACTGTTTTTT. This encodes CASSLVPQSNEKLFF.

This clonotype was counted between two and nine times. V usage is TRBV13 and J usage is TRBJ2-7; a possible D gene is TRBD1 (5 bases). V dropped 5 bases and J dropped 3 bases, with 14 bases sitting between them. CDR3 length: 14 amino acids. Germline V gene data show CDR1 as PRHDT and CDR2 as FYEKMQ (reference sequence). The chain's CDR3 is CASSTRTGNYEQYF. DNA of the CDR3: TGTGCCAGCAGCACCAGAACAGGAAACTACGAGCAGTACTTC.

The table lists this clonotype with a few counts. V and J are TRBV11-2 and TRBJ2-3; D unclear. Germline values: CDR1 SGHAT, CDR2 FQNNGV. Trimming left V 0 bases short and J 2 bases short, with 15 bases between. This CDR3 has 17 residues. CDR3 sequence: CASSLDRYLGATDTQYF. The CDR3, as DNA: TGTGCCAGCAGCTTAGACCGCTATCTAGGCGCCACAGATACGCAGTATTTT.

This chain joins TRBV6-1 and TRBJ2-7, with TRBD2 matching 8 bases. Trimming removed 6 bases from V and 6 bases from J; junction bases left unmatched: 7. Germline V lookup: CDR1 MNHNS, CDR2 SASEGT. The CDR3 sequence is 13 residues long. The CDR3 loop reads CASRPGGGGEQYV. CDR3 in DNA: TGTGCCAGCAGACCCGGGGGGGGCGGCGAGCAGTACGTC.

The chain links TRBV29-1 to TRBJ2-1, with D possibly being TRBD1 (6 bases). CDR3 length equals 16 residues. The germline V and J ends were trimmed by 3 bases and 0 bases, with 15 bases remaining between them. CDR1 and CDR2 from the germline V gene are SQVTM and ANQGSEA. CDR3 DNA: TGCAGCGTTGACCACATACGACAGGACTCCTACAATGAGCAGTTCTTC. Translating gives CSVDHIRQDSYNEQFF.

The chain combines TRBV28 with TRBJ1-2; possible D gene TRBD1, 5 bases. The V gene's germline CDR1 is MDHEN and CDR2 SYDVKM. Trimming took 5 bases from V and 7 from J, leaving 11 bases between them. This CDR3 region has 12 residues. The CDR3 sequence is CASSPGLAGYTF. The CDR3 DNA is TGTGCCAGCAGTCCGGGACTGGCTGGCTACACCTTC.

This clonotype showed up many times. This chain links TRBV12-3 or TRBV12-4 with TRBJ1-5, with TRBD1 matching 8 bases. The CDR3 runs to 13 residues. Germline trimming cut 5 bases from V and 7 bases from J; bases unmatched to any gene: 4. DNA of the CDR3: TGTGCCAGCAGTCCGGGACAGGCCCAGCCCCAGCATTTT. This translates into CASSPGQAQPQHF.

This clonotype was observed a handful of times. The V gene is TRBV11-2, the J gene TRBJ2-7, with a possible D match to TRBD2 (7 bases). Germline CDR1 reads SGHAT; CDR2 reads FQNNGV. The CDR3 is 15 residues long. Trimming pared 5 bases from V and 2 bases from J, leaving 16 bases between. The CDR3 loop reads CASSRLRGATYEQYF. The DNA for the CDR3 is TGTGCCAGCAGCCGCCTCCGGGGGGCAACCTACGAGCAGTACTTC.

In this sample, this clonotype turned up a few times. The chain has TRBV7-9 and TRBJ2-1, with 8 bases fitting TRBD1. Looked up from germline, CDR1 is SEHNR and CDR2 is FQNEAQ (reference sequence). The trim removed 5 bases at V and 10 bases at J, leaving 4 bases unmatched. This CDR3 has 12 residues. The CDR3 protein is CASSRGQGEQFF. The DNA of the CDR3 is TGTGCCAGCAGCAGAGGACAGGGCGAGCAGTTCTTC.

This clonotype was seen a handful of times. The chain carries TRBV5-5 and TRBJ2-1; D is possibly TRBD1 (6 bases). This CDR3 has 14 amino acids. The germline gives CDR1 SGHKS, CDR2 YYEKEE (reference sequence). V was pared by 0 bases and J by 5 bases, with 9 bases between. This CDR3 is CASSLGGPDNEQFF. CDR3 nucleotide sequence: TGTGCCAGCAGCTTGGGGGGGCCAGACAATGAGCAGTTCTTC. The full variable domain, completed using reference TRBV5-5 and TRBJ2-1, is DAGVTQSPTHLIKTRGQQVTLRCSPISGHKSVSWYQQVLGQGPQFIFQYYEKEERGRGNFPDRFSARQFPNYSSELNVNALLLGDSALYLCASSLGGPDNEQFFGPGTRLTVL.

The chain uses TRBV3-1 and TRBJ2-1; TRBD2 matches at 7 bases. The CDR3 is 18 amino acids. Per the germline V gene, CDR1 is LGHDT and CDR2 is YNNKEL (reference sequence). With V trimmed by 0 bases and J by 1 base, 9 bases remained unmatched. CDR3 region: CASSQDFELAPSYNEQFF. The CDR3 DNA is TGTGCCAGCAGCCAAGACTTCGAACTAGCGCCTTCCTACAATGAGCAGTTCTTC.

The rearrangement uses TRBV29-1 and TRBJ2-1, with 10 bases that match TRBD2. Per the germline V gene, CDR1 is SQVTM and CDR2 is ANQGSEA. V dropped 5 bases and J dropped 9; count of bases not matched to a gene: 16. The CDR3 has 16 amino acids. This CDR3 reads CSVSASGSRLTREQFF. The CDR3, as DNA: TGCAGCGTTTCGGCTAGCGGGAGTAGATTGACTCGTGAGCAGTTCTTC.

The chain couples TRBV27 to TRBJ2-7, with D perhaps given as TRBD1 or TRBD2 (6 bases each). The V end was cut by 6 bases, the J end by 4 bases, with 16 bases between. This CDR3 spans 14 amino acids. CDR1 and CDR2 (germline): MNHEY, SMNVEV (reference sequence). The CDR3 bases are TGTGCCAGCAGGATCCTACAAGGGGGGTACGAGCAGTACTTC. Protein product: CASRILQGGYEQYF.

The V gene is TRBV2, the J gene TRBJ2-2, with D possibly TRBD2 on 6 matching bases. The CDR3 contains 13 residues. Germline loops: CDR1 SNHLY, CDR2 FYNNEI. V was trimmed by 7 bases and J by 6 bases, leaving 12 bases between them. This CDR3 is CASNEEGSGELFF. The CDR3 region has the DNA TGTGCCAGCAATGAGGAGGGCTCCGGGGAGCTGTTTTTT.

This clonotype showed up just a few times. The V gene is TRBV4-1, the J gene TRBJ1-1, with a weak D call TRBD1 (6 bases). This CDR3 has 15 amino acids. The V and J ends lost 3 bases and 3 bases respectively, with 14 bases between them. The V gene's germline CDR1 is MGHRA and CDR2 YSYEKL. The chain's CDR3 is CASSHPKGGDTEAFF. CDR3 nucleotide sequence: TGCGCCAGCAGCCACCCCAAGGGGGGGGACACTGAAGCTTTCTTT.

The chain employs TRBV5-4 and TRBJ1-4, with D uncertain. Per germline, CDR1 SGHNT and CDR2 YYREEE (reference sequence). CDR3 length: 14 amino acids. The V end was cut by 0 bases, the J end by 8 bases, with 11 bases between. Here the CDR3 DNA reads TGTGCCAGCAGCTTGGGGCCCTGGGGAGAAAAACTGTTTTTT. Protein: CASSLGPWGEKLFF.